Below, one T cell receptor beta chain is given with its context. The sample originates from a study of blood T cells in healthy people across ages. In the study overall: Template switching retrieved approximately one barcoded beta molecule for each two T cells.

Trimming removed 6 bases from V and 0 bases from J, with 20 bases in between. The germline V gene encodes CDR1 MNHEY and CDR2 SVGEGT. The CDR3 spans 17 residues. Then a second PCR, running about 7 to 11 cycles, was carried out with a sample-barcoded 5' primer and a J-beta primer mix. MiXCR, run by TCRdb on the 5' RACE reads, gives a single entry per CDR3 protein. The repertoire includes some 1,500,000 distinct CDR3 sequences, about 45% of them detected once, and about 4% sits in the top ten. The clonotype was recovered from a woman younger than 30 in good health. This rearrangement joins TRBV6-2 or TRBV6-3 to TRBJ1-1; D is unclear. The sequenced sample was blood. In nucleotides, the CDR3 is TGTGCCAGCAGCCGCTTAACCGGGTCGTTGGTGAACACTGAAGCTTTCTTT. Protein product: CASSRLTGSLVNTEAFF.